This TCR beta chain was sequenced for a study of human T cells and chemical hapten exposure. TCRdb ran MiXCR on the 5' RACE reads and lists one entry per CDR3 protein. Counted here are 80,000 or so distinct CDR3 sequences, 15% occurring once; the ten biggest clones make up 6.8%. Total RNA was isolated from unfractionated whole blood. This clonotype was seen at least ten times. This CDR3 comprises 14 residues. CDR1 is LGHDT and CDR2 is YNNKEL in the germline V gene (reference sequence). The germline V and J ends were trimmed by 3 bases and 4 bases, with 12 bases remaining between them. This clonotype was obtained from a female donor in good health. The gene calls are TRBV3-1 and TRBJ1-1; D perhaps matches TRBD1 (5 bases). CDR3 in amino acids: CASSHGATLTEAFF. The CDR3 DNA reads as TGTGCCAGCAGCCACGGGGCTACCCTCACTGAAGCTTTCTTT.